This TCR beta chain stems from a study of blood T cell repertoires in COVID-19. Original methodology: Nucleated cell number was recorded as an estimate derived from reference gene primer amplification. The assay was immunoSEQ multiplex PCR, and TCRdb's table has in-frame clones only and misses some. That table supplies the V and J calls and clone size; D and trimming were determined from the DNA. Seen here are 250,000 to 350,000 clones, less than 85% observed once, and the top ten hold almost 1.5%. Seattle patients were enrolled while actively infected and followed longitudinally. CDR3 length: 14 residues. Germline assignment: CDR1 LGHNA and CDR2 YSLEER. J was trimmed by 6 bases and V by 1 base; bases with no gene match: 2.

This TCR was recovered from a human donor with COVID-19, enrolled during active disease. The donor label of this sample is uncertain. Sequencing used peripheral blood. The chain combines TRBV4-3 with TRBJ2-2; 7 positions match TRBD2. DNA for the CDR3: TGCGCCAGCAGCCAAGTTCGGGGGGCCGGGGAGCTGTTTTTT. As protein: CASSQVRGAGELFF.